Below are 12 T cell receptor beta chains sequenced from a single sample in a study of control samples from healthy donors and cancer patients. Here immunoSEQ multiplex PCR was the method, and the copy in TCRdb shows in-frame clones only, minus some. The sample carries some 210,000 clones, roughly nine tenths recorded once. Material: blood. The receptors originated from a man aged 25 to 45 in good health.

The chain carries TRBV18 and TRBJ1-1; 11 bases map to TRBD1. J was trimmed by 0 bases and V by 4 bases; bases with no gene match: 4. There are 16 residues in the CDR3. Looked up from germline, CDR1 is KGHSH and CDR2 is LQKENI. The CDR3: CASSRGQGGMNTEAFF. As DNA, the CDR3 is TGTGCCAGCTCACGGGGACAGGGGGGGATGAACACTGAAGCTTTCTTT.

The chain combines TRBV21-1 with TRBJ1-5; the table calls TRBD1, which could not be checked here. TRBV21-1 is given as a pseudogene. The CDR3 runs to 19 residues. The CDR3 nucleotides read TGTGCCAGCAGCAAAGGACGCCCCCGGGACAGGGGAGGCAATCAGCCCCAGCATTTT. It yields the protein CASSKGRPRDRGGNQPQHF.

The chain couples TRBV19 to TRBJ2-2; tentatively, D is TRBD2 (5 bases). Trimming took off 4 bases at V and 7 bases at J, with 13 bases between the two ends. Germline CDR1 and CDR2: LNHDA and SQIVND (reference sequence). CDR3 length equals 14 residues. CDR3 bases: TGTGCCAGTAGTACCCCGTACGGGAACGGGGAGCTGTTTTTT. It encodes CASSTPYGNGELFF.

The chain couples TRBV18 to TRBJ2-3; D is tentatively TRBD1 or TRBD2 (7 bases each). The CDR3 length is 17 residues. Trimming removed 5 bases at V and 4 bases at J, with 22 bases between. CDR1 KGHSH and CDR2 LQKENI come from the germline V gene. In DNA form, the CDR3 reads TGTGCCAGCTCATCCCAGGGGGGGACCCGGCCAGCAGATACGCAGTATTTT. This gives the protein CASSSQGGTRPADTQYF. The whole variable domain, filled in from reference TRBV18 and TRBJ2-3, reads NAGVMQNPRHLVRRRGQEARLRCSPMKGHSHVYWYRQLPEEGLKFMVYLQKENIIDESGMPKERFSAEFPKEGPSILRIQQVVRGDSAAYFCASSSQGGTRPADTQYFGPGTRLTVL.

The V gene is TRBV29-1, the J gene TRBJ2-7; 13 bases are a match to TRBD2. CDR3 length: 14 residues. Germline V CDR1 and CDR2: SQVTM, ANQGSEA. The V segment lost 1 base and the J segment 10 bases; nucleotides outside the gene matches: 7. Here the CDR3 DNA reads TGCAGCGTTGAAGGCCGACTAGCGGGGGGTCCCCAGTACTTC. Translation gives CSVEGRLAGGPQYF.

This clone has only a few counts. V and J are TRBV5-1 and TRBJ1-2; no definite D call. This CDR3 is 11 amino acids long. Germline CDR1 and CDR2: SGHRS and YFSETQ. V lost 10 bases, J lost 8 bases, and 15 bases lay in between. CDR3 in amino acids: CAPETMGGYTF. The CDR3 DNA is TGCGCCCCGGAAACGATGGGGGGCTACACCTTC.

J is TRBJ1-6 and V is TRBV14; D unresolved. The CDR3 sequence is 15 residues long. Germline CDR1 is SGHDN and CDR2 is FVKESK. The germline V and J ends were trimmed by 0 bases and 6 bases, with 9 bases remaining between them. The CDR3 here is CASSQDGRSNSPLHF. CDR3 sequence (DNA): TGTGCCAGCAGCCAAGATGGGAGGTCTAATTCACCCCTCCACTTT.

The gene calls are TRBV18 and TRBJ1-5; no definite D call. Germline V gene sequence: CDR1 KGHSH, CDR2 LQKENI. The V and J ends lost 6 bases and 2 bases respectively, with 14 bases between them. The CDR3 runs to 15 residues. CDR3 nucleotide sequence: TGTGCCAGCTCCCGCGGGCAGACTGGCAATCAGCCCCAGCATTTT. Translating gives CASSRGQTGNQPQHF.

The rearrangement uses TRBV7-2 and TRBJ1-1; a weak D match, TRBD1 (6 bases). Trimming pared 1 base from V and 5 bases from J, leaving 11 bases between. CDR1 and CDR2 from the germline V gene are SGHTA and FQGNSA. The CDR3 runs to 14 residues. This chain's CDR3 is CASSLVGGRTEAFF. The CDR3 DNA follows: TGTGCCAGCAGCTTAGTGGGGGGCAGGACTGAAGCTTTCTTT.

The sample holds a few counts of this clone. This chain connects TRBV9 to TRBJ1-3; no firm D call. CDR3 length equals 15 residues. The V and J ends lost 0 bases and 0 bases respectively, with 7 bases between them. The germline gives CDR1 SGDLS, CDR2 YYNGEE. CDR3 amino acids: CASSVAPRSGNTIYF. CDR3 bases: TGTGCCAGCAGCGTAGCCCCCCGCTCTGGAAACACCATATATTTT.

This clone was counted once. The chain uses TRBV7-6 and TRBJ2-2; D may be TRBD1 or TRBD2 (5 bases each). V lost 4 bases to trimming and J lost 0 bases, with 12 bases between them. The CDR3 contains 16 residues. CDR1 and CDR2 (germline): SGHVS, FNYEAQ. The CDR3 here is CASSSEGRANTGELFF. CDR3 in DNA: TGTGCCAGCAGCTCCGAGGGACGGGCGAACACCGGGGAGCTGTTTTTT.

The CDR3 DNA sequence: TGCGCCAGCAGCTTGGTGGGCCACACTGAAGCTTTCTTT. Its protein product is CASSLVGHTEAFF. The chain carries TRBV5-1 and TRBJ1-1; D not certain. CDR3 size: 13 residues. V dropped 0 bases and J dropped 3 bases, with 6 bases sitting between them. Germline CDR1 reads SGHRS; CDR2 reads YFSETQ.